This T cell receptor beta chain is from a study of neoadjuvant anti-PD-1 for oral cavity cancer. Study overall: Non-progressing patients received a fourth nivolumab dose near day 43, then surgery on days 50-56. Study results and caveats: Non-responders to neoadjuvant nivolumab had significantly more clonal PBMC T cells than responders.

CDR1 and CDR2 from the germline V gene are SGHRS and YFSETQ. V lost 0 bases to trimming and J lost 4 bases, with 16 bases between them. The CDR3 is made up of 16 amino acids. Comment on this clone: Its antigen is unknown.

Profiling relied on immunoSEQ multiplex PCR, and the TCRdb table lists in-frame clones only, not all of them. The sample yields about 16,000 clones, roughly three fifths seen once. The chain combines TRBV5-1 with TRBJ1-1, with no clear D. The TCR sequence derives from a person between 35 and 79 years old with oral cavity squamous cell carcinoma. The sequences come from PBMCs, collected before nivolumab (anti-PD-1) treatment. The CDR3 sequence is CASSLATTPSGTEAFF. DNA of the CDR3: TGCGCCAGCAGCTTGGCCACAACTCCAAGTGGCACTGAAGCTTTCTTT.